This T cell receptor (beta chain) was recorded in a study of T cells in Graves' hyperthyroidism and ophthalmopathy. Germline V gene data show CDR1 as SGDLS and CDR2 as YYNGEE. This CDR3 spans 12 amino acids. V was clipped by 5 bases and J by 4 bases; unmatched bases: 1. Regarding the study as a whole: Among thyroid clonotypes expanded above 0.001, most also appeared in blood. Researchers report that a 13 V-J model separated ophthalmopathy from stable hyperthyroidism.

RNA transcripts were the template for amplifying TCR beta CDR3 regions. The TCR CDR3 was amplified in a first-round RT-PCR using the HTBI primer set. TCRdb passed the multiplex PCR reads through MiXCR, listing each CDR3 protein once. Of 500,000 or so distinct CDR3 sequences in the sample, roughly 15% are singletons; the top ten hold roughly 15%. This clonotype has a handful of counts. What it binds is unknown. The chain recombines TRBV9 with TRBJ1-2, with 8 bases fitting TRBD1. The TCR comes from a woman aged 18-29 years with Graves' ophthalmopathy. The source material was blood. In DNA, the CDR3 is TGTGCCAGCAGGGGACAGGTCTATGGCTACACCTTC. Translation gives CASRGQVYGYTF.